Sequencing of this TCR beta chain was carried out in a study of T cell repertoires in cytomegalovirus infection. Each CDR3 protein is one row after TCRdb ran MiXCR on the reads. Here the sample spans some 480,000 distinct CDR3 sequences, 30% to 40% being singletons. Study-level points and caveats: In two of eight donors, the top clonotype was HLA-C-restricted CMV-specific. Based on cumulative public TCR beta family frequency, carriers of CMV plus the relevant HLA were identified.

This clonotype has ten or more counts. Its target is unknown. This material consisted of cultured PBMCs, taken from culture after CMV antigen stimulation. This clonotype originated in a human donor in good health (CMV status not recorded). Some clones in this sample may be carry-over from other donors' samples.

The CDR3 nucleotides are TGTGCCAGCAGCTTAGTAGGGACTAGCGGGAGGTACGAGCAGTACTTC. Amino acid sequence: CASSLVGTSGRYEQYF. The chain links TRBV7-2 to TRBJ2-7; TRBD2 matches at 15 bases. The trim removed 1 base at V and 4 bases at J, leaving 2 bases unmatched. The CDR3 runs 16 residues. Germline V gene sequence: CDR1 SGHTA, CDR2 FQGNSA.